Reported below is one T cell receptor (beta chain). Other DNA sequences in this sample translate to the same CDR3. The data were taken from a study of CD8+ T cells in alopecia areata. Study in general: A regimen of oral tofacitinib, 5 to 10 mg twice daily, was given to treated patients.

Following extraction, RNA underwent reverse transcription to cDNA, which served as the sequencing template. Repertoires were generated with immunoSEQ multiplex PCR, while TCRdb's copy carries only in-frame clones and drops some. This sample has about 270,000 clones; about 60% occur once, and the top ten carry around 0.92%. With 5 bases removed from V and 4 bases from J, the gap between germline ends came to 14 bases. Germline V gives CDR1 GTSNPN, CDR2 SVGIG (reference sequence). The CDR3 length is 13 residues. Treatment indicated: oral pan-JAK inhibitor, 5-10 mg twice daily. Here the sequenced sample was CD4+ T cells sorted from blood, taken around week 53, from a patient treated with tofacitinib. V and J are TRBV30 and TRBJ1-2, with D tentatively TRBD1 (5 bases). The receptor's source is a human donor with alopecia areata. The CDR3 sequence: CAWSRGESYGYTF. For the CDR3, the DNA is TGTGCCTGGTCTCGGGGGGAGAGCTATGGCTACACCTTC.